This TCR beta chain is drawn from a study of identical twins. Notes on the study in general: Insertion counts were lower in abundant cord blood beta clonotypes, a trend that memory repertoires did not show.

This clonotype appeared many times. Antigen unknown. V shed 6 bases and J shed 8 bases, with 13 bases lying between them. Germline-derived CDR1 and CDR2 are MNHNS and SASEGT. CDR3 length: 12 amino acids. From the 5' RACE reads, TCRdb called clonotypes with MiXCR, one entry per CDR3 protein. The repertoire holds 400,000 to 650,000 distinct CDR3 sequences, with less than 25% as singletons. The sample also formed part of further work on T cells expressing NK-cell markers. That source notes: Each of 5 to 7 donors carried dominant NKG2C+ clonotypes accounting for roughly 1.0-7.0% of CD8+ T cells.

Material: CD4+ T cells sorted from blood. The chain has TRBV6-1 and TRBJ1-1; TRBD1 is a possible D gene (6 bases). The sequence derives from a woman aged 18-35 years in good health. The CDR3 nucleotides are TGTGCCAGCAGGGTCGGACAGATAGAAGCTTTCTTT. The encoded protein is CASRVGQIEAFF.